A selection of T cell receptor beta chains follows, all from one sample in a study of blood T cell repertoires in COVID-19. Clones were sequenced by immunoSEQ multiplex PCR, and TCRdb holds only the in-frame ones, with some missing. The table shows 260,000 or so clones, with around 83% occurring only once. Material: peripheral blood. The receptors were sampled from an elderly man with acute or convalescent COVID-19. CDR3s include the opening cysteine and the closing phenylalanine or tryptophan. A D gene is named only where the DNA matches it firmly. Clone sizes are given selectively: once, few, many, or a class where the clone is expanded.

V: TRBV10-1; D: TRBD1; size: NA; J: TRBJ2-5; CDR3: CASAPGTGGETQYF; DNA: TGCGCCAGCGCGCCCGGGACAGGGGGGGAGACCCAGTACTTC
V: TRBV11-3; D: TRBD2; size: once; J: TRBJ2-1; CDR3: CASSLGAGAFDEQFF; DNA: TGTGCCAGCAGCTTGGGAGCGGGAGCTTTCGATGAGCAGTTCTTC
V: TRBV5-1; D: NA; size: NA; J: TRBJ2-2; CDR3: CASSLADPNTGELFF; DNA: TGCGCCAGCAGCTTAGCGGACCCGAACACCGGGGAGCTGTTTTTT
V: TRBV28; D: NA; size: NA; J: TRBJ1-5; CDR3: CASSLSGVNQPQHF; DNA: TGTGCCAGCAGTTTGTCCGGGGTAAATCAGCCCCAGCATTTT
V: TRBV6-6; D: NA; size: NA; J: TRBJ2-7; CDR3: CASSYSGQGPYEQYF; DNA: TGTGCCAGCAGTTACTCAGGGCAGGGGCCCTACGAGCAGTACTTC
V: TRBV28; D: TRBD1; size: NA; J: TRBJ2-3; CDR3: CASSWTGTAKTDTQYF; DNA: TGTGCCAGCAGTTGGACTGGGACAGCAAAAACAGATACGCAGTATTTT
V: TRBV29-1; D: NA; size: NA; J: TRBJ2-5; CDR3: CSVVRDGGGSETQYF; DNA: TGCAGCGTTGTCCGGGACGGGGGTGGTTCGGAGACCCAGTACTTC
V: TRBV10-3; D: TRBD2; size: few; J: TRBJ2-3; CDR3: CAISITAGRTDTQYF; DNA: TGTGCCATCAGTATTACAGCGGGACGCACAGATACGCAGTATTTT
V: TRBV5-5; D: NA; size: NA; J: TRBJ1-5; CDR3: CASSFGTSNQPQHF; DNA: TGTGCCAGCAGCTTCGGGACAAGTAATCAGCCCCAGCATTTT
V: TRBV10-3; D: TRBD1; size: NA; J: TRBJ2-7; CDR3: CATRGLTGDSYEQYF; DNA: TGTGCCACCCGGGGGTTGACAGGGGATTCCTACGAGCAGTACTTC
V: TRBV19; D: TRBD2; size: NA; J: TRBJ2-1; CDR3: CASSPTRVAGRDEQFF; DNA: TGTGCCAGTAGTCCCACCAGAGTAGCGGGACGAGATGAGCAGTTCTTC
V: TRBV29-1; D: NA; size: NA; J: TRBJ2-1; CDR3: CSVGSDSYNEQFF; DNA: TGCAGCGTCGGAAGCGACTCCTACAATGAGCAGTTCTTC
V: TRBV6-1; D: TRBD2; size: NA; J: TRBJ2-3; CDR3: CASSPGTSGTDTQYF; DNA: TGTGCCAGCAGTCCCGGGACTAGCGGCACAGATACGCAGTATTTT
V: TRBV30; D: TRBD1; size: few; J: TRBJ2-7; CDR3: CAWRTGEPSYEQYF; DNA: TGTGCCTGGCGGACAGGGGAGCCTTCCTACGAGCAGTACTTC
V: TRBV5-1; D: TRBD1; size: once; J: TRBJ2-5; CDR3: CASSWTGQETQYF; DNA: TGCGCCAGCAGTTGGACAGGACAAGAGACCCAGTACTTC
V: TRBV5-1; D: TRBD2; size: NA; J: TRBJ2-5; CDR3: CASSSTMTSGSGGETQYF; DNA: TGCGCCAGCAGCTCGACTATGACTAGCGGGAGCGGGGGTGAGACCCAGTACTTC
V: TRBV14; D: TRBD2; size: NA; J: TRBJ2-3; CDR3: CASSQENLAGVDTQYF; DNA: TGTGCCAGCAGCCAAGAAAACCTAGCGGGAGTAGATACGCAGTATTTT
V: TRBV5-1; D: TRBD1; size: NA; J: TRBJ2-3; CDR3: CASSPPTGWGTDTQYF; DNA: TGCGCCAGCAGCCCCCCGACAGGGTGGGGCACAGATACGCAGTATTTT
V: TRBV5-4; D: TRBD1; size: NA; J: TRBJ2-7; CDR3: CASSLAGTGLSYEQYF; DNA: TGTGCCAGCAGCTTGGCCGGGACAGGCCTCTCCTACGAGCAGTACTTC
V: TRBV6-5; D: TRBD1; size: NA; J: TRBJ2-7; CDR3: CASSETGGAYEQYF; DNA: TGTGCCAGCAGCGAGACAGGGGGTGCCTACGAGCAGTACTTC
V: TRBV6-1; D: TRBD2; size: NA; J: TRBJ2-1; CDR3: CASSEALLASGSYNEQFF; DNA: TGTGCCAGCAGTGAAGCGCTTCTGGCTAGCGGGTCCTACAATGAGCAGTTCTTC
V: TRBV9; D: NA; size: NA; J: TRBJ2-7; CDR3: CASSVVGRQTYEQYF; DNA: TGTGCCAGCAGCGTAGTAGGGCGACAGACCTACGAGCAGTACTTC
V: TRBV28; D: TRBD1; size: once; J: TRBJ1-2; CDR3: CASSPGTGAGYTF; DNA: TGTGCCAGCAGTCCCGGGACAGGGGCCGGCTACACCTTC
V: TRBV28; D: TRBD1; size: NA; J: TRBJ2-3; CDR3: CASRRQGSDTQYF; DNA: TGTGCCAGCAGGAGACAGGGGTCGGATACGCAGTATTTT
V: TRBV21-1; D: NA; size: few; J: TRBJ2-7; CDR3: CASSKVEMTYEQYF; DNA: TGTGCCAGCAGCAAAGTCGAGATGACCTACGAGCAGTACTTC
V: TRBV29-1; D: TRBD2; size: NA; J: TRBJ2-7; CDR3: CSVEVAGEPYEQYF; DNA: TGCAGCGTTGAAGTGGCGGGGGAACCCTACGAGCAGTACTTC
V: TRBV11-1; D: NA; size: NA; J: TRBJ2-7; CDR3: CASSLEQGGSYEQYF; DNA: TGTGCCAGCAGCTTAGAGCAAGGGGGATCCTACGAGCAGTACTTC
V: TRBV6-2/TRBV6-3; D: NA; size: NA; J: TRBJ1-5; CDR3: CASSFGGSAGGVSQPQHF; DNA: TGTGCCAGCAGTTTTGGGGGTTCGGCGGGGGGAGTGAGTCAGCCCCAGCATTTT
V: TRBV6-4; D: NA; size: NA; J: TRBJ1-5; CDR3: CASSEQGFQPQHF; DNA: TGTGCCAGCAGCGAGCAGGGATTCCAGCCCCAGCATTTT
V: TRBV24-1; D: NA; size: NA; J: TRBJ1-5; CDR3: CATSEGRSAEDQPQHF; DNA: TGTGCCACCAGTGAAGGCAGGTCGGCAGAAGATCAGCCCCAGCATTTT
V: TRBV30; D: NA; size: NA; J: TRBJ2-7; CDR3: CAWSGTSSYEQYF; DNA: TGTGCCTGGAGTGGGACTTCATCCTACGAGCAGTACTTC